This entry lists 28 T cell receptor beta chains sequenced from one sample in a study of shared clonotypes between healthy human individuals. Data came from immunoSEQ multiplex PCR; TCRdb stores just in-frame clones and leaves some out. The sample has over a million clones, roughly 96% seen once; the top ten hold about 1%. Sequenced input: naive CD4+ T cells sorted from blood. Subset specified: CD45RA+ positively selected. The source of these receptors is a man younger than 45 in good health.

V and J are TRBV10-2 and TRBJ1-1, with 8 bases that match TRBD1. The germline V gene encodes CDR1 WSHSY and CDR2 SAAADI. The CDR3 runs 13 residues. V dropped 5 bases and J dropped 4; count of bases not matched to a gene: 3. CDR3 nucleotides: TGCGCCAGCAGTACCCAGGGGGCCACTGAAGCTTTCTTT. It is translated as CASSTQGATEAFF.

Details on this clone: The same CDR3 also results from other DNA sequences found in this sample. The J gene is TRBJ2-7, the V gene TRBV28, with a tentative D call TRBD1 (5 bases). The CDR3 spans 15 residues. The V gene lost 3 bases and the J gene lost 0 bases, with 12 bases spanning the gap. The germline gives CDR1 MDHEN, CDR2 SYDVKM. The CDR3 DNA reads as TGTGCCAGCAGTTTTCAGGGTCGTGCCTCCTACGAGCAGTACTTC. Protein product: CASSFQGRASYEQYF.

This sequence joins TRBV5-6 and TRBJ1-5; the match to TRBD1 covers 8 bases. Germline V gives CDR1 SGHDT, CDR2 YYEEEE. The V segment lost 2 bases and the J segment 5 bases; nucleotides outside the gene matches: 3. The CDR3 is 14 residues long. CDR3 loop: CASSFGTGYQPQHF. CDR3 coding DNA: TGTGCCAGCAGCTTCGGGACAGGCTATCAGCCCCAGCATTTT.

This rearrangement joins TRBV5-1 to TRBJ2-5; TRBD1 is a possible D gene (6 bases). The V end lost 1 base, the J end lost 1 base, and 11 bases lay between the germline ends. The CDR3 has 15 amino acids. CDR1 is SGHRS, CDR2 YFSETQ, per germline. The CDR3 region is CASSLNRGGQETQYF. The CDR3 nucleotides read TGCGCCAGCAGCTTGAATAGAGGGGGCCAAGAGACCCAGTACTTC.

The chain carries TRBV7-9 and TRBJ2-1; no clear D. The CDR3 is made up of 15 amino acids. V was shortened by 5 bases and J by 8 bases, with 19 bases between the two germline ends. CDR1 SEHNR and CDR2 FQNEAQ come from the germline V gene (reference sequence). The CDR3 region is CASSPRTVRGHEQFF. The CDR3 DNA is TGTGCCAGCAGCCCGAGGACGGTGCGAGGCCATGAGCAGTTCTTC.

This rearrangement joins TRBV29-1 to TRBJ1-1, with D unresolved. V dropped 3 bases and J dropped 4 bases, with 12 bases sitting between them. CDR1 and CDR2 from the germline V gene are SQVTM and ANQGSEA. There are 13 residues in the CDR3. CDR3 sequence (DNA): TGCAGCGTTGATGGCCCTACTAGCACTGAAGCTTTCTTT. Residues: CSVDGPTSTEAFF.

This chain's CDR3 is CASSLAGLAFYEQYF. CDR3 bases: TGTGCCAGCAGCTTAGCGGGACTAGCTTTCTACGAGCAGTACTTC. The V gene is TRBV7-9, the J gene TRBJ2-7; TRBD2 agrees at 9 bases. CDR3 length: 15 amino acids. CDR1 and CDR2 from the germline V gene are SEHNR and FQNEAQ (reference sequence). Losses at the gene ends were 0 bases for V and 3 bases for J; bases not matched to a gene: 3.

The genes are TRBV29-1 and TRBJ2-3; 7 nucleotides line up with TRBD1. Germline loops: CDR1 SQVTM, CDR2 ANQGSEA. CDR3 length: 12 amino acids. The V gene end was trimmed by 7 bases and the J gene end by 1 base; junction bases not matched to a gene: 2. The CDR3 DNA reads TGCAGCGCCGGGACAGGCACAGATACGCAGTATTTT. Its protein is CSAGTGTDTQYF.

This chain links TRBV27 with TRBJ1-2, with D uncertain. This CDR3 is 15 amino acids long. Deletions cut 6 bases from V and 4 bases from J, with 18 bases between. From germline, CDR1 is MNHEY and CDR2 SMNVEV (reference sequence). The CDR3 nucleotides read TGTGCCAGCAGCGTCGAAGGAGATTATCGCTATGGCTACACCTTC. Translation: CASSVEGDYRYGYTF.

This clone has only one observation. The gene calls are TRBV18 and TRBJ2-3; TRBD2 might be the D (6 bases). The CDR3 is made up of 19 amino acids. V dropped 2 bases and J dropped 2 bases, with 23 bases sitting between them. Per germline, CDR1 KGHSH and CDR2 LQKENI. This chain's CDR3 is CASSPFSGSRGSNTDTQYF. CDR3 nucleotide sequence: TGTGCCAGCTCACCATTTAGCGGAAGTCGGGGGAGCAACACAGATACGCAGTATTTT. Supplemented by reference TRBV18 and TRBJ2-3, the full variable domain reads NAGVMQNPRHLVRRRGQEARLRCSPMKGHSHVYWYRQLPEEGLKFMVYLQKENIIDESGMPKERFSAEFPKEGPSILRIQQVVRGDSAAYFCASSPFSGSRGSNTDTQYFGPGTRLTVL.

J is TRBJ2-3 and V is TRBV5-1, with TRBD1 identical over 7 bases. Trimming cost V 6 bases and J 0 bases; bases outside gene matches: 4. Germline CDR1 is SGHRS and CDR2 is YFSETQ. This CDR3 region has 14 residues. Here the CDR3 reads CASKGAVSTDTQYF. CDR3 in DNA: TGCGCCAGCAAGGGGGCAGTCAGCACAGATACGCAGTATTTT.

This clone appeared a single time. The chain employs TRBV7-6 and TRBJ2-1; TRBD2 agrees at 12 bases. The CDR3 is 17 amino acids. V gave up 0 bases and J gave up 4 bases; unmatched junction bases: 4. Germline values: CDR1 SGHVS, CDR2 FNYEAQ. CDR3 residues: CASSLAGLAGRYNEQFF. As DNA, the CDR3 is TGTGCCAGCAGCTTAGCAGGACTAGCGGGAAGGTACAATGAGCAGTTCTTC.

The chain has TRBV6-5 and TRBJ2-7; D gene unclear. The CDR3 loop spans 13 amino acids. With 7 bases removed from V and 0 bases from J, the gap between germline ends came to 10 bases. Germline CDR1 is MNHEY and CDR2 is SVGAGI. The CDR3 DNA sequence: TGTGCCAGCACCCAACCCAACTCCTACGAGCAGTACTTC. Residues: CASTQPNSYEQYF.

The chain has TRBV4-1 and TRBJ1-2, with TRBD1 matching 10 bases. V trimming: 3 bases; J trimming: 1 base; junction bases outside the gene matches: 11. CDR3 length: 18 amino acids. Germline V lookup: CDR1 MGHRA, CDR2 YSYEKL. CDR3 sequence reads: CASSQPGTGAFGNYGYTF. The CDR3 DNA reads TGCGCCAGCAGCCAGCCCGGGACAGGGGCCTTCGGTAACTATGGCTACACCTTC.

This sequence joins TRBV9 and TRBJ2-1; 7 bases fit TRBD2. Germline-derived CDR1 and CDR2 are SGDLS and YYNGEE. CDR3 length: 17 amino acids. Trimming cost V 0 bases and J 6 bases; bases outside gene matches: 12. The CDR3 protein is CASSVGWGGSNLNEQFF. In nucleotides, the CDR3 is TGTGCCAGCAGCGTAGGTTGGGGGGGATCCAACCTCAATGAGCAGTTCTTC.

V and J are TRBV18 and TRBJ2-7; 12 bases match TRBD2. CDR3 length: 16 residues. Germline lookup yields CDR1 KGHSH and CDR2 LQKENI. After removal of 4 bases from V and 1 base from J, the junction contained 5 bases not matched to a gene. CDR3 protein: CASSRPTSGRSYEQYF. CDR3 DNA: TGTGCCAGCTCACGGCCGACTAGCGGGAGATCCTACGAGCAGTACTTC.

The rearrangement uses TRBV7-3 and TRBJ2-1; a weak D match, TRBD2 (6 bases). Germline V gives CDR1 SGHTA, CDR2 FQGTGA. The length of the CDR3 is 13 residues. V was cut by 3 bases and J by 9 bases, with 12 bases left in between. CDR3 region: CASSFRAGGEQFF. The DNA for the CDR3 is TGTGCCAGCAGCTTTCGAGCGGGTGGTGAGCAGTTCTTC.

The chain employs TRBV19 and TRBJ2-5; no clear D. Germline V gene lookup returns CDR1 LNHDA and CDR2 SQIVND (reference sequence). Between the trimmed V and J ends, which lost 4 bases and 5 bases, there was a span of 8 bases. CDR3 length: 12 amino acids. The CDR3 here is CASSTPHETQYF. For the CDR3, the DNA is TGTGCCAGTAGTACCCCCCATGAGACCCAGTACTTC.

Of note for this clone: This same CDR3 is encoded by further DNA sequences in the sample. The chain couples TRBV6-1 to TRBJ2-7, with D tentatively TRBD1 or TRBD2 (5 bases each). Germline CDR1 reads MNHNS; CDR2 reads SASEGT. The CDR3 is 14 residues long. The V gene lost 1 base and the J gene lost 3 bases, with 10 bases spanning the gap. CDR3 sequence reads: CASSEGGAIYEQYF. CDR3 coding DNA: TGTGCCAGCAGTGAAGGAGGGGCAATCTACGAGCAGTACTTC.

In this sample, this clone turned up once. V and J are TRBV10-3 and TRBJ1-2; possible D gene TRBD1, 5 bases. Germline CDR1 is ENHRY and CDR2 is SYGVKD. The germline V and J ends were trimmed by 0 bases and 5 bases, with 13 bases remaining between them. The CDR3 spans 15 residues. CDR3 protein: CAISESGTVVYGYTF. The CDR3, as DNA: TGTGCCATCAGTGAGTCGGGGACCGTAGTTTATGGCTACACCTTC.

This chain links TRBV5-1 with TRBJ1-2; maybe TRBD1 (6 bases). The CDR3 covers 14 residues. The germline V and J ends were trimmed by 2 bases and 4 bases, with 12 bases remaining between them. Germline V lookup: CDR1 SGHRS, CDR2 YFSETQ. The CDR3 protein is CASSFQGSSYGYTF. The DNA for the CDR3 is TGCGCCAGCAGCTTCCAGGGGAGCAGCTATGGCTACACCTTC.

This clone is a singleton in its sample. This chain joins TRBV4-1 and TRBJ2-3; unclear D gene. The ends were cut back, 1 base at V and 3 bases at J, with 8 bases in the middle. The germline gives CDR1 MGHRA, CDR2 YSYEKL. CDR3 length: 14 residues. CDR3 nucleotides: TGCGCCAGCAGCCAAGCCGCTTTTACAGATACGCAGTATTTT. It yields the protein CASSQAAFTDTQYF.

V usage is TRBV4-1 and J usage is TRBJ2-5; D gene ambiguous. V was pared by 0 bases and J by 1 base, with 6 bases between. CDR3 size: 14 residues. Germline CDR1 and CDR2: MGHRA and YSYEKL. The CDR3 coding sequence is TGCGCCAGCAGCCAAGAAGGGCTCCAAGAGACCCAGTACTTC. Translation: CASSQEGLQETQYF.

The chain combines TRBV7-8 with TRBJ2-5; D possibly corresponds to TRBD2 (5 bases). The CDR3 totals 14 residues. Deletions cut 7 bases from V and 2 bases from J, with 14 bases between. Germline CDR1 and CDR2: SGHVS and FQNEAQ. The CDR3 nucleotides read TGTGCCAGCACCCTTAAACTAGGGCAAGAGACCCAGTACTTC. Translating it yields CASTLKLGQETQYF.

This clone was detected only once. This chain links TRBV6-5 with TRBJ2-7, with 7 bases aligning to TRBD2. With V trimmed by 6 bases and J by 5 bases, 7 bases remained unmatched. Germline V gene lookup returns CDR1 MNHEY and CDR2 SVGAGI. The CDR3 runs 13 residues. CDR3 in DNA: TGTGCCAGCAGGATGACTAGCATGGACGAGCAGTACTTC. It translates to CASRMTSMDEQYF.

This chain joins TRBV28 and TRBJ2-3; 7 positions agree with TRBD2. Germline loops: CDR1 MDHEN, CDR2 SYDVKM. With 8 bases clipped from V and 1 base from J, the junction kept 6 bases outside the gene matches. The CDR3 sequence is 14 residues long. DNA of the CDR3: TGTGCCAGCGGGAGGGCGCATCGCACAGATACGCAGTATTTT. Residues: CASGRAHRTDTQYF.

The chain carries TRBV29-1 and TRBJ1-5; 7 bases align to TRBD1. The CDR3 spans 15 residues. Germline V gives CDR1 SQVTM, CDR2 ANQGSEA. Germline trimming cut 5 bases from V and 1 base from J; bases unmatched to any gene: 8. CDR3 sequence (DNA): TGCAGCGTTCTACTGACAGGGTTGAGCAATCAGCCCCAGCATTTT. It specifies CSVLLTGLSNQPQHF.

This chain connects TRBV2 to TRBJ2-1; D perhaps matches TRBD1 (6 bases). This CDR3 is 15 amino acids long. From germline, CDR1 is SNHLY and CDR2 FYNNEI. V dropped 10 bases and J dropped 0 bases, with 16 bases sitting between them. The CDR3 sequence is CATRQASGSYNEQFF. In nucleotides, the CDR3 is TGTGCCACGAGACAGGCCTCGGGCTCCTACAATGAGCAGTTCTTC.